A single sample is the source of the 2 T cell receptor beta chains below, sequenced in a study of lung T cells in sarcoidosis with Löfgren's syndrome. TCRdb recomputed calls from the reads with MiXCR, one row per CDR3 protein. The sample shows several thousand distinct CDR3 sequences, about 20% of them seen only once. The sequenced sample consisted of CD4+ T cells from bronchoalveolar lavage. The receptors stem from a human donor with sarcoidosis (Löfgren's syndrome or another form), or a control subject (not recorded which).

This clonotype has ten or more counts. The chain carries TRBV5-1 and TRBJ1-2, with D uncertain. V lost 4 bases to trimming and J lost 8 bases, with 12 bases between them. From germline, CDR1 is SGHRS and CDR2 YFSETQ. The CDR3 has 12 amino acids. The CDR3 DNA sequence: TGCGCCAGCAGCGGAGTCCAGTACGGCTACACCTTC. Translating it yields CASSGVQYGYTF.

This clonotype appeared many times. The rearrangement joins TRBV7-2 to TRBJ2-2; D remains unclear. The CDR3 covers 16 residues. V lost 1 base to trimming and J lost 9 bases, with 18 bases between them. Germline V CDR1 and CDR2: SGHTA, FQGNSA. CDR3 in amino acids: CASSLEPGPPPRELFF. The DNA for the CDR3 is TGTGCCAGCAGCTTAGAACCCGGTCCCCCCCCCAGGGAGCTGTTTTTT.